These 5 T cell receptor beta chains share one sample of origin, sequenced in a study of cytomegalovirus exposure and HLA in healthy donors. The PCR used 60 Vbeta and 13 Jbeta primers. Profiled with immunoSEQ multiplex PCR; TCRdb holds only in-frame clones, not every one. The sample holds approximately 170,000 clones, approximately 80% seen once. Source material: PBMCs. The receptors were sampled from a boy younger than 10 in good health and CMV-seronegative.

The chain has TRBV27 and TRBJ1-5, with 9 bases matching TRBD1. From germline, CDR1 is MNHEY and CDR2 SMNVEV (reference sequence). This CDR3 is built from 15 residues. Trimming removed 5 bases from V and 6 bases from J; junction bases left unmatched: 8. The CDR3 nucleotides read TGTGCCAGCAGTAGGGGACAGGGATTGGGTCAGCCCCAGCATTTT. It is translated as CASSRGQGLGQPQHF.

The genes are TRBV2 and TRBJ2-6; D perhaps matches TRBD1 (6 bases). The germline V gene encodes CDR1 SNHLY and CDR2 FYNNEI. The CDR3 sequence is 14 residues long. Trimming shortened V by 8 bases and J by 4 bases, and 12 bases separated the two germline ends. CDR3 bases: TGTGCCAGCTACAGGGTATCCGGGGCCAACGTCCTGACTTTC. Its protein is CASYRVSGANVLTF.

This clone was recorded once. V gene TRBV9 combines with J gene TRBJ2-7, with 13 bases identical to TRBD2. The CDR3 loop spans 15 amino acids. Germline V gene data show CDR1 as SGDLS and CDR2 as YYNGEE. V lost 3 bases to trimming and J lost 4 bases; unmatched junction nucleotides: 4. The CDR3 sequence: CASSAGTSGIYEQYF. DNA for the CDR3: TGTGCCAGCAGCGCCGGGACTAGCGGGATTTACGAGCAGTACTTC.

The gene calls are TRBV25-1 and TRBJ1-2; weak D call: TRBD1 (5 bases). Deletions cut 3 bases from V and 1 base from J, with 9 bases between. The CDR3 is made up of 14 amino acids. CDR1 is MGHDK and CDR2 is SYGVNS in the germline V gene. In DNA form, the CDR3 reads TGTGCCAGCAGTGACTGGGGCGGTAACTATGGCTACACCTTC. Translation gives CASSDWGGNYGYTF.

V and J are TRBV5-4 and TRBJ2-3; D is possibly TRBD1 (6 bases). There are 12 residues in the CDR3. Germline V gives CDR1 SGHNT, CDR2 YYREEE (reference sequence). V lost 4 bases, J lost 6 bases, and 9 bases lay in between. The CDR3 loop reads CASSPGADTQYF. The CDR3, as DNA: TGTGCCAGCAGCCCAGGGGCCGATACGCAGTATTTT.